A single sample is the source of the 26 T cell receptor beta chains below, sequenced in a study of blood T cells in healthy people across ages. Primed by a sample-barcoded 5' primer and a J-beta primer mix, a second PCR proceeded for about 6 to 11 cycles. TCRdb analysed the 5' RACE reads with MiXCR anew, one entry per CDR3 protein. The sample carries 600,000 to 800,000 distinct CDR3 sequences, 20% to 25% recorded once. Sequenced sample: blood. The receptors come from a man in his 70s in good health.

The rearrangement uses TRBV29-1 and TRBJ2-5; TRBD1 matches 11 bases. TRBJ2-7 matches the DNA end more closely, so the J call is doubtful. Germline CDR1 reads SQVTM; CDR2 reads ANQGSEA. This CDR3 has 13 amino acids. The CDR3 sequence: CSAEGQGVYEQYF. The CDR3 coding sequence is TGCAGCGCCGAGGGACAGGGGGTGTACGAGCAGTACTTC.

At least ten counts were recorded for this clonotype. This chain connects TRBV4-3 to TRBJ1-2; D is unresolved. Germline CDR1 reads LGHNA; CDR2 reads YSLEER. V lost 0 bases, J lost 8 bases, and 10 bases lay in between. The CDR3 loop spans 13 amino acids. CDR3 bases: TGCGCCAGCAGCCAAGATCCCAGGCGGGGCTACACCTTC. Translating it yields CASSQDPRRGYTF.

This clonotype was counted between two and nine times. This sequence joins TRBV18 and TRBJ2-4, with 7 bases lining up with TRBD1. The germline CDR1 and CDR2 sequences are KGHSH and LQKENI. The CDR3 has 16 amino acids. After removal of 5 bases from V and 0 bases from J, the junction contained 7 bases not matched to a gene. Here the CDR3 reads CASSTQGQLAKNIQYF. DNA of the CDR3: TGTGCCAGCTCAACACAGGGGCAATTAGCCAAAAACATTCAGTACTTC.

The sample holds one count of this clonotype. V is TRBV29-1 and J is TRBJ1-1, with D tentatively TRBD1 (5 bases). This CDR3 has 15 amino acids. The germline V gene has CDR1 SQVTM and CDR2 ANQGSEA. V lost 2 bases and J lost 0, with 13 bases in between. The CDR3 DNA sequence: TGCAGCGTTGAACCTGGGAGGGGAATGAACACTGAAGCTTTCTTT. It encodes CSVEPGRGMNTEAFF.

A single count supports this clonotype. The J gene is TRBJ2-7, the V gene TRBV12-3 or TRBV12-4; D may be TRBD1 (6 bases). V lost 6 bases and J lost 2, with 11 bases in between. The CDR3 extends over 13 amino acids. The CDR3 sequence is CASRRAGAYEQYF. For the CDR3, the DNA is TGTGCCAGCAGAAGGGCAGGGGCCTACGAGCAGTACTTC.

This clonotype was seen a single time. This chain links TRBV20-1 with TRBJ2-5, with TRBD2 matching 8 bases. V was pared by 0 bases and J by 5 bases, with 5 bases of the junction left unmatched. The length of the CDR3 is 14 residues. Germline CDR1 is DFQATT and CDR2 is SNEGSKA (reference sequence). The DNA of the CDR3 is TGCAGTGCTAGAGAGGGACTAGGTGGGGAGACCCAGTACTTC. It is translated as CSAREGLGGETQYF.

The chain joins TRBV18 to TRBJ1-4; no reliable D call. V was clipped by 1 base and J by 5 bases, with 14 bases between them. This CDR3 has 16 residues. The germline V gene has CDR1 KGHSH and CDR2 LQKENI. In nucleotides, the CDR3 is TGTGCCAGCTCACCACGTTCCCTGGCTGGGAATGAAAAACTGTTTTTT. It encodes CASSPRSLAGNEKLFF.

The chain's CDR3 is CSAGYLSGNTIYF. The CDR3 DNA follows: TGCAGTGCTGGGTATCTCTCTGGAAACACCATATATTTT. V is TRBV20-1 and J is TRBJ1-3; D is unclear. CDR1 DFQATT and CDR2 SNEGSKA come from the germline V gene (reference sequence). V dropped 5 bases and J dropped 0 bases, with 8 bases sitting between them. The CDR3 length is 13 residues.

This CDR3 reads CAPRRGIGIQYF. CDR3 in DNA: TGTGCCCCTCGAAGAGGGATCGGCATTCAGTACTTC. V and J are TRBV3-1 and TRBJ2-4, with D perhaps matching TRBD2 (5 bases). This CDR3 is built from 12 residues. Trimming cost V 11 bases and J 9 bases, with 17 bases left between them. The germline V gene encodes CDR1 LGHDT and CDR2 YNNKEL (reference sequence).

The CDR3 sequence: CSARWLAEGTDTQYF. CDR3 DNA: TGCAGTGCTAGATGGCTAGCTGAGGGAACAGATACGCAGTATTTT. The J gene is TRBJ2-3, the V gene TRBV20-1; D might be TRBD2 (5 bases). The V end was cut by 2 bases, the J end by 3 bases, with 15 bases between. CDR1 and CDR2 (germline): DFQATT, SNEGSKA (reference sequence). The CDR3 is 15 residues long.

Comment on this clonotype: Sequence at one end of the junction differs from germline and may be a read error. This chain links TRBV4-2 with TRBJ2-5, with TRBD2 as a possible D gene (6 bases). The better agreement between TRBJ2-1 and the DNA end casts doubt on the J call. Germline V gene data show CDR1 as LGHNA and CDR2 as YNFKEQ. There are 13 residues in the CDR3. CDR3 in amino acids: CASNQDQASVQFF. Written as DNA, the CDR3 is TGTGCCAGCAACCAAGATCAGGCTAGCGTGCAGTTCTTC.

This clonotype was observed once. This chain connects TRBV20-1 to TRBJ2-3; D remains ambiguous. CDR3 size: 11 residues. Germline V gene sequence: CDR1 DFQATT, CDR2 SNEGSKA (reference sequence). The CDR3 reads CRESAGDTQYF. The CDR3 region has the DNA TGCAGAGAATCAGCAGGAGATACGCAGTATTTT.

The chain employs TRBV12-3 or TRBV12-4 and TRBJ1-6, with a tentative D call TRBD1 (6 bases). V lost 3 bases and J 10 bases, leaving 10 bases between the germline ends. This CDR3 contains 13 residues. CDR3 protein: CASSFNRDSPLHF. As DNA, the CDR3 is TGTGCCAGCAGTTTCAACAGGGACTCACCCCTCCACTTT.

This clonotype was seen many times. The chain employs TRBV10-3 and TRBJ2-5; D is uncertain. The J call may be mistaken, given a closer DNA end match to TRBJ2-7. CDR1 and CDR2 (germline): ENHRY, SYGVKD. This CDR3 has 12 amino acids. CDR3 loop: CAISAESYEQYF. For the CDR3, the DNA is TGTGCCATCAGTGCTGAGAGCTACGAGCAGTACTTC.

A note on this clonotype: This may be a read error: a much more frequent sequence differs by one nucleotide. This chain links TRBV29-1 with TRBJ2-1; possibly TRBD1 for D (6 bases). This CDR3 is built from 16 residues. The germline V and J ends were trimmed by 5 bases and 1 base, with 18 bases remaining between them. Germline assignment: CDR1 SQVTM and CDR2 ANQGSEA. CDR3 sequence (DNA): TGCAGCGTTAAACCACCACAGGGATTTTCCTACAATGAGCAGTTCTTC. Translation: CSVKPPQGFSYNEQFF.

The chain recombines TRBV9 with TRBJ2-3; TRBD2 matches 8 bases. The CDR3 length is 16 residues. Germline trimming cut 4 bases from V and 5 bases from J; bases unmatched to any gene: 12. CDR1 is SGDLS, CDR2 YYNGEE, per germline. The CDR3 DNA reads TGTGCCAGCAGCAGAGGGGTCCGGGAGGGCCGAGATACGCAGTATTTT. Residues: CASSRGVREGRDTQYF.

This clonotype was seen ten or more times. Written as DNA, the CDR3 is TGTGCCAGCAGTTCCTGGCAGGCGCCCGGCACTGAAGCTTTCTTT. Translation: CASSSWQAPGTEAFF. The chain employs TRBV27 and TRBJ1-1; D unresolved. The V end lost 4 bases, the J end lost 4 bases, and 16 bases lay between the germline ends. The germline CDR1 and CDR2 sequences are MNHEY and SMNVEV (reference sequence). This CDR3 region has 15 residues.

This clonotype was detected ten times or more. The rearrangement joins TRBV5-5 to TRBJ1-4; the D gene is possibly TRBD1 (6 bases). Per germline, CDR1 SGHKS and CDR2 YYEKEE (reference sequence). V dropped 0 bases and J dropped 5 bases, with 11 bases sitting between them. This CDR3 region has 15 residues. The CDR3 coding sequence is TGTGCCAGCAGCTTGGTCGGGGGCGGCAATGAAAAACTGTTTTTT. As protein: CASSLVGGGNEKLFF.

The CDR3 nucleotides read TGTGCCAGCAGCCCTTCCGGGACAGGGGTCGGAAACACCATATATTTT. Amino acid sequence: CASSPSGTGVGNTIYF. The chain links TRBV7-2 to TRBJ1-3, with TRBD1 identical over 10 bases. The germline V gene encodes CDR1 SGHTA and CDR2 FQGNSA. This CDR3 has 16 amino acids. V was clipped by 5 bases and J by 4 bases; unmatched bases: 8.

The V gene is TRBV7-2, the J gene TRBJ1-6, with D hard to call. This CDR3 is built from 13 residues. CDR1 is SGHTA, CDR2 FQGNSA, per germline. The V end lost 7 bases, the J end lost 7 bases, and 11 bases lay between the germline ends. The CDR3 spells CASTPRANSPLHF. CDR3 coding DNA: TGTGCCAGCACCCCAAGGGCGAATTCACCCCTCCACTTT.

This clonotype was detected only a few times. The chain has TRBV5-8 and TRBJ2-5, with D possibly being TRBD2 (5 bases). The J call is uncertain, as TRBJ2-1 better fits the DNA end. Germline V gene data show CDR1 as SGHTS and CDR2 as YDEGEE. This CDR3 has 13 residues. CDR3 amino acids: CASSRGLLGEQFF. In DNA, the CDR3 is TGTGCCAGCAGCCGTGGACTCCTGGGTGAGCAGTTCTTC.

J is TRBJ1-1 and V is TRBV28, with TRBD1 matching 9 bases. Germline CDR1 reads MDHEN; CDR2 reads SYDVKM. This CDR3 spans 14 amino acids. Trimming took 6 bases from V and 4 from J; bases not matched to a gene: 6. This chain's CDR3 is CASRVTGGGTEAFF. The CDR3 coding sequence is TGTGCCAGCAGGGTAACAGGGGGCGGCACTGAAGCTTTCTTT.

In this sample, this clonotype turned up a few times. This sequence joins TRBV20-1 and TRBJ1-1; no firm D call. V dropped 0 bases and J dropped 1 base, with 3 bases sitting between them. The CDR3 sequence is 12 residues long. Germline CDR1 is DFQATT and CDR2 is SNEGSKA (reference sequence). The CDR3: CSAREENTEAFF. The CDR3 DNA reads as TGCAGTGCTAGAGAGGAGAACACTGAAGCTTTCTTT.

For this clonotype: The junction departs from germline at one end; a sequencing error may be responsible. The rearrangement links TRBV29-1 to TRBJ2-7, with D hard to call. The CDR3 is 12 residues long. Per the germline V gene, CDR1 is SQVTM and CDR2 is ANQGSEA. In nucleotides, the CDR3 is TGCAGTGTTGCCCAGACTCCTAACGAGCAGTACTTC. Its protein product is CSVAQTPNEQYF.

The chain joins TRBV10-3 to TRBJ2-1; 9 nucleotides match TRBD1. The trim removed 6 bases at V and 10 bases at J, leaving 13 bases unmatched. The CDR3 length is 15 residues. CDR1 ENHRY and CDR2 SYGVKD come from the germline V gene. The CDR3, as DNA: TGTGCCATCAGGGGAACCGGGACAGGGAACGACGAGCAGTTCTTC. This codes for CAIRGTGTGNDEQFF.

The chain's CDR3 is CASSLGHPGRQFF. The CDR3 nucleotides are TGTGCCAGCAGCTTAGGCCACCCGGGTCGGCAGTTCTTC. The chain recombines TRBV13 with TRBJ2-1; D is unclear. CDR1 is PRHDT and CDR2 is FYEKMQ in the germline V gene (reference sequence). Trimming took 0 bases from V and 12 from J, leaving 12 bases between them. The CDR3 consists of 13 residues.